Listed below are T cell receptor beta chains from one sample, sequenced in a study of cytomegalovirus exposure and HLA in healthy donors. Assay: immunoSEQ multiplex PCR; the TCRdb copy retains only in-frame clones and omits some. The table records approximately 220,000 clones, less than 85% of them present only once. Material for sequencing was PBMCs. The receptors stem from a man between 18 and 29 years old in good health and CMV-seronegative. Both conserved end residues are part of each CDR3. The D gene is left open where the match is weak. Size is stated for part of the rows, as once, few or many counts, or as a class when the clone is expanded.

>TRBV11-2|.|TRBJ2-3|.
CASSLTGTLTDTQYF
TGTGCCAGCAGCTTGACAGGCACTCTCACAGATACGCAGTATTTT
>TRBV27|TRBD1|TRBJ1-2|.
CASSSPAGTGFRGYTF
TGTGCCAGCAGTTCACCCGCCGGGACAGGATTTCGTGGCTACACCTTC
>TRBV28|.|TRBJ1-2|.
CASSLQGGRDYGYTF
TGTGCCAGCAGTTTACAGGGCGGTCGAGACTATGGCTACACCTTC
>TRBV28|.|TRBJ2-1|.
CASSFAGSSYNEQFF
TGTGCCAGCAGTTTCGCGGGATCCTCCTACAATGAGCAGTTCTTC
>TRBV29-1|.|TRBJ2-3|.
CSVAERGTDTQYF
TGCAGCGTTGCGGAGCGGGGCACAGATACGCAGTATTTT
>TRBV19|.|TRBJ1-4|.
CASSIRTNEKLFF
TGTGCCAGTAGCATCAGGACTAATGAAAAACTGTTTTTT
>TRBV10-3|.|TRBJ2-1|few
CAIRDRNNNEQFF
TGTGCCATCAGAGACAGGAATAACAATGAGCAGTTCTTC
>TRBV29-1|TRBD2|TRBJ2-1|few
CSVRFSYGGGNEQFF
TGCAGCGTCCGATTCTCCTATGGGGGAGGGAATGAGCAGTTCTTC
>TRBV14|.|TRBJ2-1|.
CASSQAISGAHEQFF
TGTGCCAGCAGCCAAGCCATCTCAGGGGCACATGAGCAGTTCTTC
>TRBV6-5|TRBD1|TRBJ1-2|.
CASSSGTVYGYTF
TGTGCCAGCAGTTCTGGGACAGTCTATGGCTACACCTTC
>TRBV7-3|.|TRBJ2-5|.
CASSPMYQETQYF
TGTGCCAGCAGCCCCATGTACCAAGAGACCCAGTACTTC
>TRBV7-8|.|TRBJ1-1|.
CASSLEGNTEAFF
TGTGCCAGCAGTCTCGAGGGGAACACTGAAGCTTTCTTT
>TRBV9|.|TRBJ1-2|once
CASSPQQAGGYTF
TGTGCCAGCAGCCCCCAGCAGGCGGGGGGCTACACCTTC
>TRBV6-1|.|TRBJ2-1|.
CASSEVSDRGPSGSYNEQFF
TGTGCCAGCAGTGAAGTATCGGACAGGGGGCCTAGCGGGAGTTACAATGAGCAGTTCTTC
>TRBV7-6|TRBD1|TRBJ2-1|.
CASSFEDRGREQFF
TGTGCCAGCAGCTTCGAGGACAGGGGGCGTGAGCAGTTCTTC
>TRBV6-5|.|TRBJ2-1|.
CASRRGGGSYNEQFF
TGTGCCAGCAGACGGGGAGGGGGATCCTACAATGAGCAGTTCTTC
>TRBV2|.|TRBJ1-2|.
CASMGRENYGYTF
TGTGCCAGCATGGGGCGGGAAAACTATGGCTACACCTTC
>TRBV6-1|TRBD1|TRBJ1-2|.
CASRRTGANYGYTF
TGTGCCAGCAGGAGGACAGGGGCTAACTATGGCTACACCTTC
>TRBV30|TRBD2|TRBJ2-2|.
CAWSGGLASGSVNTGELFF
TGTGCCTGGAGTGGGGGTTTAGCTAGCGGGAGCGTCAACACCGGGGAGCTGTTTTTT
>TRBV15|TRBD1|TRBJ1-1|.
CATSRGTGAMNTEAFF
TGTGCCACCAGCAGGGGAACAGGGGCGATGAACACTGAAGCTTTCTTT
>TRBV30|.|TRBJ1-6|.
CAWSPWSGPQKNSPLHF
TGTGCCTGGAGTCCATGGTCCGGTCCCCAAAAGAATTCACCCCTCCACTTT
>TRBV5-5|.|TRBJ2-7|once
CASSLEGVPYEQYF
TGTGCCAGCAGCTTGGAAGGGGTTCCCTACGAGCAGTACTTC
>TRBV2|.|TRBJ2-5|.
CASSYAAAQETQYF
TGTGCCAGCAGTTACGCCGCGGCCCAAGAGACCCAGTACTTC
>TRBV5-1|.|TRBJ1-3|.
CASSLLGSSGNTIYF
TGCGCCAGCAGCTTGCTTGGGAGCTCTGGAAACACCATATATTTT
>TRBV9|TRBD1|TRBJ2-5|.
CASSISDREGSQYF
TGTGCCAGCAGCATCTCGGACAGGGAAGGGTCCCAGTACTTC
>TRBV27|TRBD1|TRBJ2-5|.
CASSYGQQGAGETQYF
TGTGCCAGCAGTTACGGACAACAGGGGGCGGGCGAGACCCAGTACTTC
>TRBV5-1|TRBD1|TRBJ2-7|.
CASSLWGTGGSYEQYF
TGCGCCAGCAGCTTGTGGGGGACAGGGGGCTCCTACGAGCAGTACTTC
>TRBV5-4|.|TRBJ2-1|.
CASTIVGAHSYNEQFF
TGTGCCAGCACCATTGTGGGCGCCCACTCCTACAATGAGCAGTTCTTC
>TRBV30|TRBD1|TRBJ1-5|.
CAWGRDSNQQPQHF
TGTGCCTGGGGCCGGGACAGCAATCAGCAGCCCCAGCATTTT
>TRBV28|.|TRBJ2-5|.
CASSPDRRETQYF
TGTGCCAGCAGCCCAGACAGGAGAGAGACCCAGTACTTC